The rows below give T cell receptor beta chains drawn from one sample of a study of CD8 T cells in ankylosing spondylitis. TCRdb fed the 5' RACE reads into MiXCR, producing one record per CDR3 protein. The sample carries roughly 470,000 distinct CDR3 sequences, around 26% recorded once. Sequenced: blood, either unsorted or a sorted T cell fraction (not recorded which). The receptor set was obtained from a male donor with ankylosing spondylitis. Each CDR3 is given without its conserved first and last residue. The D gene is left open where the match is weak.

D gene,J gene,V gene,CDR3 protein
TRBD2,TRBJ2-2,TRBV7-7,ASSPLAGATGELF
.,TRBJ1-3,TRBV20-1,SARDPRGNGNTIY
TRBD2,TRBJ2-1,TRBV5-1,ASSFGLAVYNEQF
.,TRBJ2-2,TRBV5-1,ASSLRGIANTGELF
TRBD2,TRBJ2-1,TRBV5-1,ASSFRTSGDNEQF
TRBD2,TRBJ2-1,TRBV2,ATSGLAGVRSYNEQF
.,TRBJ1-1,TRBV9,ASSATGQNTEAF
.,TRBJ2-6,TRBV3-1,ASSQAVTAGANVLT
.,TRBJ2-4,TRBV12-3/TRBV12-4,ASSPGVLGGNIQY
TRBD2,TRBJ2-5,TRBV12-3/TRBV12-4,ASSHSGTQETQY
.,TRBJ2-3,TRBV29-1,SAGVSMDTQY
.,TRBJ2-3,TRBV5-6,ASSLSSRGSTDTQY
.,TRBJ1-1,TRBV14,ASSQWGWNAEAF
.,TRBJ2-5,TRBV4-2,ASSQDRRGETQY
TRBD2,TRBJ2-2,TRBV11-3,ASSFGLADTGELF
.,TRBJ2-5,TRBV11-3,ASSLGWAGETQY
TRBD2,TRBJ2-5,TRBV6-1,ASSTALLAGEVTQY
.,TRBJ2-1,TRBV4-1,ASSQEPWAYNEQF
TRBD1,TRBJ2-1,TRBV11-2,ASSLQGAWDNEQF
TRBD2,TRBJ2-7,TRBV9,ASSVLSGSYEQY
TRBD2,TRBJ2-3,TRBV27,AGIASGSTDTQY
.,TRBJ2-7,TRBV6-2/TRBV6-3,ASSYASYEQY
TRBD2,TRBJ2-3,TRBV5-1,ASRLAGEWDTQY
.,TRBJ1-1,TRBV5-1,ASSLDSGRVRTEAF
.,TRBJ2-1,TRBV5-1,ASSLDPVGIYNEQF